These 6 T cell receptor beta chains share one sample of origin, sequenced in a study of T cells in Graves' hyperthyroidism and ophthalmopathy. Amplification of TCR beta CDR3 regions was performed using RNA transcripts as template. HTBI primers were employed in a first-round RT-PCR of the TCR CDR3. TCRdb fed the multiplex PCR reads into MiXCR, producing one record per CDR3 protein. This repertoire shows 250,000 to 300,000 distinct CDR3 sequences, approximately 17% found once; its top ten account for around 58%. Material: blood. All receptors derive from a woman in her sixties with Graves' ophthalmopathy.

This clonotype appeared a few times. The chain employs TRBV5-1 and TRBJ2-7; the match to TRBD1 covers 11 bases. V lost 3 bases to trimming and J lost 2 bases; unmatched junction nucleotides: 7. This CDR3 has 16 amino acids. Germline-derived CDR1 and CDR2 are SGHRS and YFSETQ. DNA for the CDR3: TGCGCCAGCAGCTCCGGGACAGGGGGTGGGACCTACGAGCAGTACTTC. This sequence encodes CASSSGTGGGTYEQYF.

This chain links TRBV5-6 with TRBJ2-1; 9 bases map to TRBD1. Losses at the gene ends were 4 bases for V and 6 bases for J; bases not matched to a gene: 11. This CDR3 comprises 16 residues. CDR1 and CDR2 (germline): SGHDT, YYEEEE. In DNA form, the CDR3 reads TGTGCCAGCAGCACACCCGGACAGGGGATTGGCAATGAGCAGTTCTTC. Protein sequence: CASSTPGQGIGNEQFF.

This clonotype has more than one count but fewer than ten. The V gene is TRBV4-2, the J gene TRBJ1-1; 9 bases match TRBD1. This CDR3 comprises 16 residues. Per the germline V gene, CDR1 is LGHNA and CDR2 is YNFKEQ. V dropped 2 bases and J dropped 5; count of bases not matched to a gene: 9. The CDR3 nucleotides read TGTGCCAGCAGCCAATCGACAGGGGGGGCGATTACTGAAGCTTTCTTT. This encodes CASSQSTGGAITEAFF.

This clonotype was picked up many times. J is TRBJ2-3 and V is TRBV2; D is unresolved. CDR3 size: 17 residues. V dropped 4 bases and J dropped 2 bases, with 19 bases sitting between them. Looked up from germline, CDR1 is SNHLY and CDR2 is FYNNEI. The CDR3 spells CASSAWKKGLSTDTQYF. CDR3 nucleotides: TGTGCCAGCAGTGCTTGGAAGAAGGGCCTCTCCACAGATACGCAGTATTTT.

There are many counts of this clonotype. The rearrangement uses TRBV28 and TRBJ2-1; 10 nucleotides line up with TRBD2. CDR3 size: 15 residues. Per the germline V gene, CDR1 is MDHEN and CDR2 is SYDVKM. Trimming at V came to 3 bases and at J to 9 bases, leaving 8 bases not matched to a gene. CDR3 sequence (DNA): TGTGCCAGCAGTTTGGGGGCTAGCGGGAGTGGTGAGCAGTTCTTC. Protein sequence: CASSLGASGSGEQFF.

This clonotype was counted many times. The chain carries TRBV5-1 and TRBJ1-5, with D unresolved. The germline CDR1 and CDR2 sequences are SGHRS and YFSETQ. V shed 0 bases and J shed 1 base, with 5 bases lying between them. The CDR3 has 14 amino acids. CDR3 nucleotide sequence: TGCGCCAGCAGCTTGGCCGGGAGCAATCAGCCCCAGCATTTT. Translation gives CASSLAGSNQPQHF.